This is a list of T cell receptor beta chains from one sample in a study of cytomegalovirus exposure and HLA in healthy donors. Repertoires were generated with immunoSEQ multiplex PCR, while TCRdb's copy carries only in-frame clones and drops some. The table lists roughly 150,000 clones, 82% of them singletons. Sequences were obtained from PBMCs. The receptors shown here come from a woman aged 45-65 years in good health and CMV-seropositive. Each CDR3 is given with its conserved first and last residue. The D gene is left open where the match is weak. A clone size is listed for some rows: how often the clone was seen (once, few, many), or a class if it is expanded.

TRBJ1-1 TRBV10-3 NA NA CAIMGTSERNTEAFF TGTGCCATCATGGGGACTTCCGAGAGGAACACTGAAGCTTTCTTT
TRBJ1-1 TRBV7-9 NA NA CSSSLVGGEAFF TGTTCCAGCAGCTTAGTCGGAGGAGAGGCTTTCTTT
TRBJ2-1 TRBV9 TRBD2 NA CASSPGGVLEQFF TGTGCCAGCAGCCCTGGGGGGGTACTTGAGCAGTTCTTC
TRBJ1-2 TRBV4-3 NA NA CASSQVSGINYGYTF TGCGCCAGCAGCCAAGTTTCCGGGATAAACTATGGCTACACCTTC
TRBJ2-7 TRBV11-2 TRBD1 once CASSSGTGAYEQYF TGTGCCAGCAGCTCCGGGACAGGGGCCTACGAGCAGTACTTC
TRBJ2-1 TRBV7-3 TRBD1 NA CASSRDRVPYNEQFF TGTGCCAGCAGCCGAGACAGGGTCCCTTACAATGAGCAGTTCTTC
TRBJ2-1 TRBV9 TRBD1 NA CASSHGQGYRNEQFF TGTGCCAGCAGCCACGGACAGGGATATAGGAATGAGCAGTTCTTC
TRBJ1-5 TRBV6-1 NA once CASSEDSSNQPQHF TGTGCCAGCAGTGAGGACAGTAGCAATCAGCCCCAGCATTTT
TRBJ2-7 TRBV23-1 NA NA CASTSIPAYRAYEQYF TGCGCCAGCACCTCAATCCCAGCATATCGGGCCTACGAGCAGTACTTC
TRBJ1-3 TRBV6-1 TRBD1 NA CASTRQGVGNTIYF TGTGCCAGCACCCGTCAGGGGGTAGGAAACACCATATATTTT
TRBJ2-1 TRBV30 TRBD1 NA CAWSLGQGFNEQFF TGTGCCTGGAGTTTGGGACAGGGGTTCAATGAGCAGTTCTTC
TRBJ2-1 TRBV10-3 TRBD2 few CAISEGSGGRNEQFF TGTGCCATCAGTGAGGGGTCGGGGGGGAGAAATGAGCAGTTCTTC
TRBJ1-5 TRBV10-3 NA NA CAPDAGPRNQPQHF TGTGCCCCGGATGCGGGGCCGCGCAATCAGCCCCAGCATTTT
TRBJ2-5 TRBV12-5 NA few CASGFRETQYF TGTGCTAGTGGTTTCAGGGAGACCCAGTACTTC
TRBJ1-4 TRBV30 NA NA CAWSAGRGGIGEKLFF TGTGCCTGGAGCGCGGGGCGGGGAGGGATCGGAGAAAAACTGTTTTTT
TRBJ2-7 TRBV19 TRBD2 once CASSIGGFSYEQYF TGTGCCAGTAGTATCGGGGGGTTCTCCTACGAGCAGTACTTC
TRBJ1-6 TRBV6-1 NA NA CASSPSGGRESPLHF TGTGCCAGCAGTCCAAGCGGTGGAAGGGAGTCACCCCTCCACTTT
TRBJ1-1 TRBV5-4 NA few CASSLHSMNTEAFF TGTGCCAGCAGCTTGCACAGCATGAACACTGAAGCTTTCTTT
TRBJ1-2 TRBV5-1 TRBD1 NA CASSLGQGADGYTF TGCGCCAGCAGCTTGGGACAGGGGGCCGATGGCTACACCTTC
TRBJ2-3 TRBV5-3 NA few CARSYPVPFTDTQYF TGTGCCAGAAGCTACCCAGTCCCCTTCACAGATACGCAGTATTTT
TRBJ1-1 TRBV4-2 TRBD1 NA CASSHGDRGAFF TGTGCCAGCAGCCATGGGGACAGGGGAGCTTTCTTT
TRBJ1-6 TRBV6-5 NA once CATATGQNSPLHF TGTGCCACAGCAACAGGGCAAAATTCACCCCTCCACTTT
TRBJ1-5 TRBV28 NA NA CASRGGVNQPQHF TGTGCCAGCAGGGGCGGGGTCAATCAGCCCCAGCATTTT
TRBJ1-5 TRBV19 TRBD1 few CASDHRDRVDQPQHF TGTGCCAGTGACCACCGGGACAGGGTCGATCAGCCCCAGCATTTT
TRBJ1-5 TRBV29-1 NA NA CSVELELNQPQHF TGCAGCGTTGAATTAGAACTCAATCAGCCCCAGCATTTT
TRBJ2-1 TRBV2 TRBD2 NA CASSWTSNEQFF TGTGCCAGCAGCTGGACTAGCAATGAGCAGTTCTTC
TRBJ2-1 TRBV6-1 NA NA CASSGRGRYNEQFF TGTGCCAGCAGTGGCAGGGGTCGGTACAATGAGCAGTTCTTC
TRBJ2-3 TRBV4-2 NA NA CASSQERDGDTQYF TGTGCCAGCAGCCAAGAAAGAGACGGGGATACGCAGTATTTT